These 28 T cell receptor beta chains were sequenced from one sample in a study of shared clonotypes between healthy human individuals. TCRdb keeps only in-frame clones here, not all; method: immunoSEQ multiplex PCR. The sample lists 2,100,000 or so clones, approximately 95% occurring once. The sequenced sample consisted of naive CD4+ T cells sorted from blood. Noted subset: CD45RA+ positively selected. These receptors were obtained from a man aged 18 to 30 in good health.

This chain links TRBV27 with TRBJ2-1; a possible D gene is TRBD1 (6 bases). CDR3 length: 13 residues. Trimming left V 6 bases short and J 9 bases short, with 15 bases between. CDR1 and CDR2 (germline): MNHEY, SMNVEV (reference sequence). CDR3 region: CASRGAGTPEQFF. The CDR3 DNA sequence: TGTGCCAGCAGGGGGGCAGGAACGCCTGAGCAGTTCTTC.

V gene TRBV9 combines with J gene TRBJ2-5; D remains unclear. Trimming took 0 bases from V and 5 from J, leaving 11 bases between them. The CDR3 covers 14 residues. CDR1 is SGDLS and CDR2 is YYNGEE in the germline V gene. CDR3 bases: TGTGCCAGCAGCGTAGCATATGGGCCGGAGACCCAGTACTTC. Amino acid sequence: CASSVAYGPETQYF.

The chain couples TRBV2 to TRBJ2-3, with 10 bases fitting TRBD2. The CDR3 extends over 16 amino acids. Per germline, CDR1 SNHLY and CDR2 FYNNEI. J lost 3 bases, V lost 8 bases, and 11 bases had no gene match. CDR3 sequence (DNA): TGTGCCAGCCATGAGCGGGGGGGCTTATTGACAGATACGCAGTATTTT. The encoded protein is CASHERGGLLTDTQYF.

The chain uses TRBV5-1 and TRBJ2-3; no clear D. V lost 9 bases and J 1 base, leaving 12 bases between the germline ends. The CDR3 spans 13 residues. The germline CDR1 and CDR2 sequences are SGHRS and YFSETQ. CDR3 amino acids: CATSFAGTDTQYF. CDR3 bases: TGCGCCACCTCTTTTGCGGGCACAGATACGCAGTATTTT.

V usage is TRBV5-4 and J usage is TRBJ2-5; 9 bases line up with TRBD2. The CDR3 consists of 16 residues. The V and J ends lost 1 base and 5 bases, in that order; junction bases with no gene match: 9. Germline CDR1 SGHNT, CDR2 YYREEE (reference sequence). The CDR3 protein is CASSLRGGASRETQYF. The DNA for the CDR3 is TGTGCCAGCAGCTTGCGCGGGGGGGCCTCCCGGGAGACCCAGTACTTC.

The chain recombines TRBV6-5 with TRBJ2-1, with TRBD2 as a possible D gene (7 bases). The V gene's germline CDR1 is MNHEY and CDR2 SVGAGI. This CDR3 spans 13 amino acids. The ends were cut back, 6 bases at V and 5 bases at J, with 11 bases in the middle. The chain's CDR3 is CASSRGGDNEQFF. In DNA form, the CDR3 reads TGTGCCAGCAGCCGCGGGGGCGACAATGAGCAGTTCTTC.

The V and J genes are TRBV7-8 and TRBJ1-2; the D gene is possibly TRBD1 (6 bases). Germline V CDR1 and CDR2: SGHVS, FQNEAQ. The length of the CDR3 is 13 residues. Trimming left V 1 base short and J 7 bases short, with 10 bases between. The DNA for the CDR3 is TGTGCCAGCAGCTTAGACAGGGTCACTGGCTACACCTTC. Translated: CASSLDRVTGYTF.

In its sample, this clone was seen once. The gene calls are TRBV6-5 and TRBJ2-7; the match to TRBD1 covers 7 bases. J gave up 5 bases and V 5 bases, and 12 bases lay outside the gene matches. CDR1 and CDR2 from the germline V gene are MNHEY and SVGAGI. This CDR3 has 15 residues. CDR3 nucleotides: TGTGCCAGCAGTCCACTTGGCCAAACAGGGGACGAGCAGTACTTC. The encoded protein is CASSPLGQTGDEQYF.

V is TRBV13 and J is TRBJ2-5; 7 bases fit TRBD2. CDR3 length: 16 residues. Germline CDR1 reads PRHDT; CDR2 reads FYEKMQ (reference sequence). J was trimmed by 6 bases and V by 0 bases; bases with no gene match: 10. CDR3 residues: CASSLGGGRSAQTQYF. In DNA form, the CDR3 reads TGTGCCAGCAGCTTAGGGGGAGGGCGCTCAGCTCAGACCCAGTACTTC.

In nucleotides, the CDR3 is TGTGCCAGCGCAGGGGCCTACGAGCAGTACTTC. This gives the protein CASAGAYEQYF. This chain links TRBV6-6 with TRBJ2-7, with D tentatively TRBD1 (6 bases). With 8 bases removed from V and 2 bases from J, the gap between germline ends came to 7 bases. CDR3 length: 11 amino acids. Germline values: CDR1 MNHNY, CDR2 SVGAGI (reference sequence).

The genes are TRBV10-3 and TRBJ2-3, with TRBD2 identical over 8 bases. Trimming cost V 6 bases and J 4 bases; bases outside gene matches: 6. Germline CDR1 reads ENHRY; CDR2 reads SYGVKD. There are 14 residues in the CDR3. CDR3 sequence reads: CAIRPGLVADTQYF. DNA for the CDR3: TGTGCCATCAGACCGGGACTAGTTGCAGATACGCAGTATTTT.

The genes are TRBV6-1 and TRBJ1-1; possibly TRBD1 for D (5 bases). The CDR3 runs 12 residues. Germline CDR1 is MNHNS and CDR2 is SASEGT. Trimming pared 10 bases from V and 5 bases from J, leaving 14 bases between. The CDR3 region is CATLGEKTEAFF. The CDR3 DNA sequence: TGTGCCACCCTAGGGGAGAAGACTGAAGCTTTCTTT.

J is TRBJ2-3 and V is TRBV2; no reliable D call. Germline lookup yields CDR1 SNHLY and CDR2 FYNNEI. The CDR3 covers 12 residues. Trimming took off 8 bases at V and 6 bases at J, with 12 bases between the two ends. CDR3 sequence reads: CASRSSSDTQYF. In nucleotides, the CDR3 is TGTGCCAGCCGCTCCTCTTCGGATACGCAGTATTTT. Complete variable domain (other parts from reference TRBV2 and TRBJ2-3): EPEVTQTPSHQVTQMGQEVILRCVPISNHLYFYWYRQILGQKVEFLVSFYNNEISEKSEIFDDQFSVERPDGSNFTLKIRSTKLEDSAMYFCASRSSSDTQYFGPGTRLTVL.

This clone was picked up one time. J is TRBJ2-7 and V is TRBV15; D remains ambiguous. This CDR3 is 14 amino acids long. V was cut by 1 base and J by 7 bases, with 14 bases left in between. The germline CDR1 and CDR2 sequences are LNHNV and YYDKDF (reference sequence). In DNA form, the CDR3 reads TGTGCCACCAGCAGAGTTGCCTCCGTAGTGGAGCAGTACTTC. This codes for CATSRVASVVEQYF.

On this clone itself: Within the sample, other DNA sequences also encode this same CDR3. This rearrangement joins TRBV5-4 to TRBJ1-5; D gene uncertain. Germline V CDR1 and CDR2: SGHNT, YYREEE (reference sequence). V was clipped by 0 bases and J by 4 bases, with 8 bases between them. The CDR3 contains 14 residues. CDR3 in DNA: TGTGCCAGCAGCTTGGGGGGATTGAATCAGCCCCAGCATTTT. Protein: CASSLGGLNQPQHF.

As concerns this clone: This CDR3 is also generated by other DNA sequences in the sample. V and J are TRBV5-1 and TRBJ1-1, with a tentative D call TRBD1 (6 bases). Germline V lookup: CDR1 SGHRS, CDR2 YFSETQ. V was trimmed by 0 bases and J by 1 base, leaving 7 bases between them. This CDR3 is built from 14 residues. CDR3 sequence reads: CASSLAGANTEAFF. CDR3 bases: TGCGCCAGCAGCTTGGCGGGGGCGAACACTGAAGCTTTCTTT.

This chain connects TRBV2 to TRBJ2-7; 9 nucleotides agree with TRBD1. This CDR3 is built from 13 residues. The ends lost 7 bases at V and 3 bases at J; junction bases unmatched: 4. Germline values: CDR1 SNHLY, CDR2 FYNNEI. The CDR3, as DNA: TGTGCCAGCAAAGTGGACAGGGGCTACGAGCAGTACTTC. This gives the protein CASKVDRGYEQYF. Full variable domain (outside the CDR3, taken from reference TRBV2 and TRBJ2-7): EPEVTQTPSHQVTQMGQEVILRCVPISNHLYFYWYRQILGQKVEFLVSFYNNEISEKSEIFDDQFSVERPDGSNFTLKIRSTKLEDSAMYFCASKVDRGYEQYFGPGTRLTVT.

V usage is TRBV30 and J usage is TRBJ1-1, with 9 bases that match TRBD1. This CDR3 has 15 residues. The J segment lost 7 bases and the V segment lost 1 base, leaving 10 bases of the junction unmatched. Germline CDR1 reads GTSNPN; CDR2 reads SVGIG (reference sequence). Here the CDR3 reads CAWSAPDRGASEAFF. CDR3 DNA: TGTGCCTGGAGTGCCCCGGACAGGGGTGCTAGTGAAGCTTTCTTT.

This chain joins TRBV25-1 and TRBJ1-4; D may be TRBD1 (5 bases). V shed 4 bases and J shed 9 bases, with 12 bases lying between them. The germline V gene has CDR1 MGHDK and CDR2 SYGVNS. This CDR3 region has 13 residues. The CDR3 DNA is TGTGCCAGCAGTGGACAGTTTCTTAAAAAACTGTTTTTT. Its protein is CASSGQFLKKLFF.

This chain links TRBV28 with TRBJ1-2; D may be TRBD1 (5 bases). This CDR3 is 16 amino acids long. CDR1 and CDR2 (germline): MDHEN, SYDVKM. The V end lost 5 bases, the J end lost 8 bases, and 24 bases lay between the germline ends. This CDR3 is CASSPHPGQGGYGYTF. In DNA, the CDR3 is TGTGCCAGCAGTCCACACCCGGGGCAGGGAGGTTACGGCTACACCTTC.

The chain couples TRBV2 to TRBJ2-7, with 7 bases that match TRBD1. Trimming took 11 bases from V and 6 from J; bases not matched to a gene: 10. From germline, CDR1 is SNHLY and CDR2 FYNNEI. CDR3 size: 12 residues. This CDR3 reads CAGETGQAEQYF. Here the CDR3 DNA reads TGTGCCGGGGAGACAGGGCAGGCCGAGCAGTACTTC.

The chain has TRBV28 and TRBJ2-3; D perhaps matches TRBD2 (7 bases). From germline, CDR1 is MDHEN and CDR2 SYDVKM. This CDR3 has 16 amino acids. Trimming stripped 7 bases from V and 0 bases from J, with 17 bases between. CDR3 in DNA: TGTGCCAGCAATGAACCCGCGGGGGCTAGCACAGATACGCAGTATTTT. This translates into CASNEPAGASTDTQYF.

The chain uses TRBV6-6 and TRBJ1-5; TRBD1 agrees at 8 bases. Trimming cost V 2 bases and J 6 bases; bases outside gene matches: 6. From germline, CDR1 is MNHNY and CDR2 SVGAGI (reference sequence). This CDR3 is 15 amino acids long. Here the CDR3 reads CASSYLGQVGQPQHF. For the CDR3, the DNA is TGTGCCAGCAGTTACCTGGGACAGGTTGGTCAGCCCCAGCATTTT.

This sequence joins TRBV10-2 and TRBJ1-1; 8 bases agree with TRBD1. Trimming took 6 bases from V and 0 from J; bases not matched to a gene: 0. Germline-derived CDR1 and CDR2 are WSHSY and SAAADI. The CDR3 contains 13 residues. The CDR3 coding sequence is TGCGCCAGCAGGGGACAGGTGAACACTGAAGCTTTCTTT. Amino acids: CASRGQVNTEAFF.

The chain uses TRBV6-5 and TRBJ1-5; TRBD1 is a possible D gene (5 bases). V was pared by 5 bases and J by 8 bases, with 19 bases between. The CDR3 spans 15 residues. Germline V gene data show CDR1 as MNHEY and CDR2 as SVGAGI. The CDR3 DNA follows: TGTGCCAGCAGTCGGGGCAGGATGATCGGGGAGCCCCAGCATTTT. Encoded protein: CASSRGRMIGEPQHF.

The V and J genes are TRBV30 and TRBJ1-6; D perhaps matches TRBD1 (6 bases). Trimming pared 3 bases from V and 7 bases from J, leaving 16 bases between. Per germline, CDR1 GTSNPN and CDR2 SVGIG (reference sequence). The CDR3 is 15 residues long. The CDR3 nucleotides are TGTGCCTGGAGGCCCCGGGGGGCTCGGAATTCACCCCTCCACTTT. This encodes CAWRPRGARNSPLHF.

The rearrangement joins TRBV7-2 to TRBJ2-7; D possibly corresponds to TRBD2 (6 bases). Germline lookup yields CDR1 SGHTA and CDR2 FQGNSA. Trimming took off 5 bases at V and 4 bases at J, with 15 bases between the two ends. CDR3 length: 14 residues. CDR3 region: CASSQGLNQYEQYF. The CDR3 DNA sequence: TGTGCCAGCAGCCAAGGACTAAATCAGTACGAGCAGTACTTC.

J is TRBJ1-6 and V is TRBV18; D may be TRBD1 (5 bases). Per the germline V gene, CDR1 is KGHSH and CDR2 is LQKENI. This CDR3 spans 15 amino acids. Trimming removed 5 bases from V and 6 bases from J, with 14 bases in between. In nucleotides, the CDR3 is TGTGCCAGCTCAACTCAGCCGGGGGGTAATTCACCCCTCCACTTT. This codes for CASSTQPGGNSPLHF.